One T cell receptor beta chain is described in this entry. Its antigen is not known. This sample was taken from a study of cytomegalovirus exposure and HLA in healthy donors. Study-level background: A subsequent analysis stated that the 120 or so validation repertoires were run on the same platform as the roughly 670 first-cohort repertoires. Study-level points and caveats: It was about 180 TCR beta chains that were listed as cytomegalovirus-associated. Rarity characterized most TCR sequences, yet some public TCRs appeared in many donors.

The donors were in the roughly 110-subject validation cohort; that cohort was separate from the approximately 670-subject first cohort. This CDR3 contains 14 residues. With 10 bases removed from V and 3 bases from J, the gap between germline ends came to 17 bases. Germline loops: CDR1 ENHRY, CDR2 SYGVKD. Clones were sequenced by immunoSEQ multiplex PCR, and TCRdb holds only the in-frame ones, with some missing. The sample includes some 150,000 clones, about 94% of them seen just once. The TCR sequence derives from a man between 18 and 35 years old in good health and CMV-seropositive. The rearrangement links TRBV10-3 to TRBJ2-3, with D maybe TRBD2 (6 bases). Source material: PBMCs. The CDR3, as DNA: TGTGCCAGCTGGGGGGATAATTCGACAGATACGCAGTATTTT. Its translation: CASWGDNSTDTQYF.